These T cell receptor beta chains were read from a single sample in a study of neoadjuvant nivolumab and ipilimumab in lung cancer. Libraries were prepared by immunoSEQ multiplex PCR; TCRdb keeps only in-frame clonotypes and omits some of them. The sample lists over 25,000 clones, roughly 90% occurring once. The input for sequencing was peripheral blood, taken after neoadjuvant nivolumab, alone or with ipilimumab, at or shortly before surgery. The receptor source for this set is an adult with non-small cell lung cancer. Each CDR3 is given with its conserved first and last residue. D genes are given only for firm matches. For some rows the clone size is stated as once, few or many, or as a class when expanded; others skip it.

v_gene: TRBV10-2; j_gene: TRBJ2-1; abundance: once; d_gene: TRBD2; CDR3aa: CASRRGLVGEQFF; CDR3nt: TGCGCCAGCAGACGCGGACTAGTAGGTGAGCAGTTCTTC
v_gene: TRBV7-9; j_gene: TRBJ2-7; abundance: -; d_gene: TRBD2; CDR3aa: CASSPGGRANEQYF; CDR3nt: TGTGCCAGCAGCCCAGGCGGGAGGGCCAATGAGCAGTACTTC
v_gene: TRBV19; j_gene: TRBJ2-7; abundance: -; d_gene: TRBD2; CDR3aa: CASSDQAGRSYEQYF; CDR3nt: TGTGCCAGTAGTGACCAAGCGGGACGGTCCTACGAGCAGTACTTC
v_gene: TRBV14; j_gene: TRBJ2-2; abundance: once; d_gene: TRBD2; CDR3aa: CASSQWREGTGELFF; CDR3nt: TGTGCCAGCAGCCAGTGGAGGGAGGGCACCGGGGAGCTGTTTTTT
v_gene: TRBV10-3; j_gene: TRBJ2-7; abundance: -; d_gene: -; CDR3aa: CASRGDYEQYF; CDR3nt: TGTGCCAGCAGGGGGGACTACGAGCAGTACTTC
v_gene: TRBV28; j_gene: TRBJ1-2; abundance: -; d_gene: -; CDR3aa: CASRFRDRNYGYTF; CDR3nt: TGTGCCAGCAGATTCCGGGACCGTAACTATGGCTACACCTTC
v_gene: TRBV10-2; j_gene: TRBJ2-1; abundance: -; d_gene: -; CDR3aa: CATQLRVSYNEQFF; CDR3nt: TGCGCCACTCAGCTGCGGGTGTCCTACAATGAGCAGTTCTTC
v_gene: TRBV19; j_gene: TRBJ1-1; abundance: -; d_gene: TRBD1; CDR3aa: CASSRGQAGTEAFF; CDR3nt: TGTGCCAGTAGCAGGGGACAGGCGGGGACTGAAGCTTTCTTT
v_gene: TRBV5-4; j_gene: TRBJ2-3; abundance: -; d_gene: -; CDR3aa: CASSLGGQTNTQYF; CDR3nt: TGTGCCAGCAGTTTGGGGGGCCAGACAAATACGCAGTATTTT
v_gene: TRBV7-9; j_gene: TRBJ2-5; abundance: -; d_gene: -; CDR3aa: CASGFGGGETQYF; CDR3nt: TGTGCCAGCGGATTCGGAGGGGGAGAGACCCAGTACTTC
v_gene: TRBV7-9; j_gene: TRBJ2-5; abundance: -; d_gene: TRBD2; CDR3aa: CASSPGLAGATETQYF; CDR3nt: TGTGCCAGCAGCCCGGGACTAGCGGGAGCCACGGAGACCCAGTACTTC
v_gene: TRBV6-5; j_gene: TRBJ2-5; abundance: -; d_gene: -; CDR3aa: CASGQETQYF; CDR3nt: TGTGCCAGCGGACAGGAGACCCAGTACTTC
v_gene: TRBV13; j_gene: TRBJ2-7; abundance: -; d_gene: TRBD1; CDR3aa: CASSRRDRWSGEQYF; CDR3nt: TGTGCCAGCAGCCGACGGGACAGGTGGTCGGGCGAGCAGTACTTC
v_gene: TRBV29-1; j_gene: TRBJ2-5; abundance: -; d_gene: -; CDR3aa: CSVAWGQETQYF; CDR3nt: TGCAGCGTTGCCTGGGGGCAGGAGACCCAGTACTTC
v_gene: TRBV7-9; j_gene: TRBJ1-1; abundance: -; d_gene: TRBD1; CDR3aa: CASSPWTGGITEAFF; CDR3nt: TGTGCCAGCAGCCCGTGGACAGGGGGCATCACTGAAGCTTTCTTT
v_gene: TRBV27; j_gene: TRBJ2-7; abundance: -; d_gene: -; CDR3aa: CASSLRQGYESSYEQYF; CDR3nt: TGTGCCAGCAGTTTACGGCAGGGTTACGAATCTTCCTACGAGCAGTACTTC
v_gene: TRBV6-5; j_gene: TRBJ2-5; abundance: -; d_gene: -; CDR3aa: CASSYSVYLKETQYF; CDR3nt: TGTGCCAGCAGTTACTCGGTCTATCTCAAAGAGACCCAGTACTTC
v_gene: TRBV14; j_gene: TRBJ2-1; abundance: once; d_gene: -; CDR3aa: CASSSRESYNEQFF; CDR3nt: TGTGCCAGCAGTAGCCGGGAGTCCTACAATGAGCAGTTCTTC
v_gene: TRBV11-2; j_gene: TRBJ1-2; abundance: few; d_gene: -; CDR3aa: CASRLSDYGYTF; CDR3nt: TGTGCCAGCAGGCTATCTGACTATGGCTACACCTTC
v_gene: TRBV6-5; j_gene: TRBJ2-6; abundance: once; d_gene: -; CDR3aa: CASSSRGANVLTF; CDR3nt: TGTGCCAGCAGTTCCAGAGGGGCCAACGTCCTGACTTTC
v_gene: TRBV18; j_gene: TRBJ2-5; abundance: -; d_gene: TRBD1; CDR3aa: CASSPGLTRYRGKGWQETQYF; CDR3nt: TGTGCCAGCTCACCGGGTCTGACACGCTACAGGGGAAAGGGGTGGCAAGAGACCCAGTACTTC
v_gene: TRBV7-2; j_gene: TRBJ1-1; abundance: -; d_gene: TRBD1; CDR3aa: CASSSPGGTEAFF; CDR3nt: TGTGCCAGCAGCTCACCAGGGGGCACTGAAGCTTTCTTT
v_gene: TRBV29-1; j_gene: TRBJ1-1; abundance: few; d_gene: -; CDR3aa: CSVMEGTEAFF; CDR3nt: TGCAGCGTCATGGAAGGGACTGAAGCTTTCTTT
v_gene: TRBV5-1; j_gene: TRBJ2-3; abundance: -; d_gene: -; CDR3aa: CASSFRQAGDTQYF; CDR3nt: TGCGCCAGCAGCTTTAGACAGGCCGGAGATACGCAGTATTTT
v_gene: TRBV4-2; j_gene: TRBJ2-7; abundance: -; d_gene: TRBD2; CDR3aa: CASSQDGRASYEQYF; CDR3nt: TGTGCCAGCAGCCAAGATGGGAGGGCTTCCTACGAGCAGTACTTC
v_gene: TRBV18; j_gene: TRBJ2-1; abundance: once; d_gene: -; CDR3aa: CASSPGPLSSYNEQFF; CDR3nt: TGTGCCAGCTCACCAGGTCCCCTGAGCTCCTACAATGAGCAGTTCTTC
v_gene: TRBV5-5; j_gene: TRBJ2-3; abundance: once; d_gene: -; CDR3aa: CASSLEGWYRDTQYF; CDR3nt: TGTGCCAGCAGCTTGGAAGGGTGGTACAGGGATACGCAGTATTTT